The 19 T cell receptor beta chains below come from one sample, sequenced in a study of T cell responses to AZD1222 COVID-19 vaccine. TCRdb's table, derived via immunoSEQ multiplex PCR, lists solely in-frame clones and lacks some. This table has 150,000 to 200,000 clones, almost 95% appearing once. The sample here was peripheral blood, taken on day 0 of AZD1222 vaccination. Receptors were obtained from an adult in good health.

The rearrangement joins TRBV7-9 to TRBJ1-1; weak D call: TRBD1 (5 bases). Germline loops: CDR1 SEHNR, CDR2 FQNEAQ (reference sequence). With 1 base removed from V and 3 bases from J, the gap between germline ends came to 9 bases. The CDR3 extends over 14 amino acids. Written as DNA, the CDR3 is TGTGCCAGCAGCTTAGTGACAGATTACACTGAAGCTTTCTTT. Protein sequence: CASSLVTDYTEAFF.

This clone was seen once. Written as DNA, the CDR3 is TGTGCCAGCAGTTTTAAATGGATAGTGAAAGACAGGGGGAACTATGGCTACACCTTC. This gives the protein CASSFKWIVKDRGNYGYTF. V usage is TRBV28 and J usage is TRBJ1-2; 9 bases agree with TRBD1. With 3 bases clipped from V and 2 bases from J, the junction kept 16 bases outside the gene matches. From germline, CDR1 is MDHEN and CDR2 SYDVKM. This CDR3 has 19 residues.

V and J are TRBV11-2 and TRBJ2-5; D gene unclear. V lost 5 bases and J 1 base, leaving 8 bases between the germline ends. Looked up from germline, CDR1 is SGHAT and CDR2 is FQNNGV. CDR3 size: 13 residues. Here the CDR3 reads CASSPSTQETQYF. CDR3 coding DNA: TGTGCCAGCAGCCCGTCGACCCAAGAGACCCAGTACTTC.

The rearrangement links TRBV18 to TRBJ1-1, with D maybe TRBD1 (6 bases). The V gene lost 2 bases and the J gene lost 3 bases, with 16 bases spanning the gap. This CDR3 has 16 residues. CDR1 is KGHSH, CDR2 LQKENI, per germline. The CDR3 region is CASSPGGENWDTEAFF. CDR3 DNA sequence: TGTGCCAGCTCACCAGGGGGCGAGAACTGGGACACTGAAGCTTTCTTT.

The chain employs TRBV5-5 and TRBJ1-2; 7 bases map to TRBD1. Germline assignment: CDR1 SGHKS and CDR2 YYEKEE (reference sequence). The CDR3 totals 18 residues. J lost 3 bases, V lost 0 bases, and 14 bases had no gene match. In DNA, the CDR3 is TGTGCCAGCAGCTTGGCAATAACCGGGACAGAAACATACTATGGCTACACCTTC. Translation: CASSLAITGTETYYGYTF.

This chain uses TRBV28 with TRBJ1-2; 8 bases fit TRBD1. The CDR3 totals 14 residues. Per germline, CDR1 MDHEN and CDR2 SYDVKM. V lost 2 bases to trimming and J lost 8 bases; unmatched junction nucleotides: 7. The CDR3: CASSLAGQGGGYTF. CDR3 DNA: TGTGCCAGCAGTTTAGCAGGACAGGGAGGAGGCTACACCTTC.

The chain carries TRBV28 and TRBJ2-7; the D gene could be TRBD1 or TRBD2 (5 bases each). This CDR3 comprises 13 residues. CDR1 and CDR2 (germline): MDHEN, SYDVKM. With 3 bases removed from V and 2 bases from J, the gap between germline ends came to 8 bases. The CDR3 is CASSFQGAYEQYV. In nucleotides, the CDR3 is TGTGCCAGCAGTTTTCAGGGAGCCTACGAGCAGTACGTC.

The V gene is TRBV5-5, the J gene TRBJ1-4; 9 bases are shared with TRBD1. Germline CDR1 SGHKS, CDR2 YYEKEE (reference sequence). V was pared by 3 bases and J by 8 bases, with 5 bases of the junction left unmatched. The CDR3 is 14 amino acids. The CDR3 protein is CASSSQGAREKLFF. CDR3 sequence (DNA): TGTGCCAGCAGCTCACAGGGGGCGCGAGAAAAACTGTTTTTT.

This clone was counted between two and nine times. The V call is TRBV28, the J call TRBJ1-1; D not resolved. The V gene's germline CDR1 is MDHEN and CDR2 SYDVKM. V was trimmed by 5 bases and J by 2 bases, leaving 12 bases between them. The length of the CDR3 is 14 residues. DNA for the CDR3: TGTGCCAGCAGTCTCCTGGAGGGTAACACTGAAGCTTTCTTT. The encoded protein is CASSLLEGNTEAFF.

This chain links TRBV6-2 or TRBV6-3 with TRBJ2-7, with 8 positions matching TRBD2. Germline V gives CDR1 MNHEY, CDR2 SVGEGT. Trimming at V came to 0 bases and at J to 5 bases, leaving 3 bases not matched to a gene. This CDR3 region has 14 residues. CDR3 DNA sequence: TGTGCCAGCAGTTACTCGAGGCGGGAGGACGAGCAGTACTTC. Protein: CASSYSRREDEQYF.

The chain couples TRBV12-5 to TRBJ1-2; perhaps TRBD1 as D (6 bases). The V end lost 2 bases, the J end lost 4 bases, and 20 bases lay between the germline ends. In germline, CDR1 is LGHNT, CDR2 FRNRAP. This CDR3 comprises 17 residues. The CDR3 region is CASGLTSGGRWSYGYTF. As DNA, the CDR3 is TGTGCTAGTGGTTTGACTTCGGGGGGGCGATGGAGCTATGGCTACACCTTC.

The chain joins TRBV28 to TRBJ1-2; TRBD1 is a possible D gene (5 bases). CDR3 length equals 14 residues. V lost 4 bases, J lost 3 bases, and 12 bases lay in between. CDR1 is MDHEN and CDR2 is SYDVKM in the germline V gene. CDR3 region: CASSSSLGDYGYTF. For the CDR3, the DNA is TGTGCCAGCAGTTCCTCGTTGGGGGACTATGGCTACACCTTC.

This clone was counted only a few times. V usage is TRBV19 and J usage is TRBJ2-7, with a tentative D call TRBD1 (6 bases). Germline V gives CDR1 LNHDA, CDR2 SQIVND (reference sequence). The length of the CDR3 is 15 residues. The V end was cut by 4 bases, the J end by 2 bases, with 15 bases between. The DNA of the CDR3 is TGTGCCAGTAGTACCCCAGGGGCAACCACCTACGAGCAGTACTTC. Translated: CASSTPGATTYEQYF.

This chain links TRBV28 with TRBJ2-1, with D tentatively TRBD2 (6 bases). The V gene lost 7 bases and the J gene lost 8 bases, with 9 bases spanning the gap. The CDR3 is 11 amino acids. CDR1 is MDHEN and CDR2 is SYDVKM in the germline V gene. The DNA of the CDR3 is TGTGCCAGCACCGGGGGTTATGAGCAGTTCTTC. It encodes CASTGGYEQFF.

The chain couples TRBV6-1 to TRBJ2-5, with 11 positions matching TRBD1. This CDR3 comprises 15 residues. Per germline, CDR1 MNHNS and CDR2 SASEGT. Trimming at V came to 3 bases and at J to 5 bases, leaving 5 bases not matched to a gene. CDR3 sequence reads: CASSDRTGGHETQYF. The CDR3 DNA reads TGTGCCAGCAGTGATCGGACAGGGGGCCACGAGACCCAGTACTTC.

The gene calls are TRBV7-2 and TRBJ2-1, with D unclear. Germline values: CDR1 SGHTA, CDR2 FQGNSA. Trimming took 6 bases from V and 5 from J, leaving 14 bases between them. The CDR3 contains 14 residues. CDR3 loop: CASRSSTLHNEQFF. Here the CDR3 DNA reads TGTGCCAGCAGATCGTCGACTCTTCACAATGAGCAGTTCTTC.

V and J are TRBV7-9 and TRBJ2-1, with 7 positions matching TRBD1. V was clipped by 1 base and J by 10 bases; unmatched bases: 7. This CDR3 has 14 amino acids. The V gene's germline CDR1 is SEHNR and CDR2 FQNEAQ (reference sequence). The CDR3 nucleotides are TGTGCCAGCAGCTTAGATATTATAGGGGGCGAGCAGTTCTTC. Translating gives CASSLDIIGGEQFF. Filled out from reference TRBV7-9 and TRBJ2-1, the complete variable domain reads DTGVSQNPRHKITKRGQNVTFRCDPISEHNRLYWYRQTLGQGPEFLTYFQNEAQLEKSRLLSDRFSAERPKGSFSTLEIQRTEQGDSAMYLCASSLDIIGGEQFFGPGTRLTVL.

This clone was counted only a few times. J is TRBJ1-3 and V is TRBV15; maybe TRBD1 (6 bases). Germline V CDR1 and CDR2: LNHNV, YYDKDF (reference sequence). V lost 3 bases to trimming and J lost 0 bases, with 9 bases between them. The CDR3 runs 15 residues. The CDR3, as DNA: TGTGCCACCAGCAGTAGAGGGGGCTCTGGAAACACCATATATTTT. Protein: CATSSRGGSGNTIYF.

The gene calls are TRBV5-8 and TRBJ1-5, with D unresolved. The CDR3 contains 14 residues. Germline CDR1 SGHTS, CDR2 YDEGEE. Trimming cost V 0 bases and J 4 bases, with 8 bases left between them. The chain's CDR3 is CASSLVPGNQPQHF. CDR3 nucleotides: TGTGCCAGCAGCTTGGTGCCAGGTAATCAGCCCCAGCATTTT.